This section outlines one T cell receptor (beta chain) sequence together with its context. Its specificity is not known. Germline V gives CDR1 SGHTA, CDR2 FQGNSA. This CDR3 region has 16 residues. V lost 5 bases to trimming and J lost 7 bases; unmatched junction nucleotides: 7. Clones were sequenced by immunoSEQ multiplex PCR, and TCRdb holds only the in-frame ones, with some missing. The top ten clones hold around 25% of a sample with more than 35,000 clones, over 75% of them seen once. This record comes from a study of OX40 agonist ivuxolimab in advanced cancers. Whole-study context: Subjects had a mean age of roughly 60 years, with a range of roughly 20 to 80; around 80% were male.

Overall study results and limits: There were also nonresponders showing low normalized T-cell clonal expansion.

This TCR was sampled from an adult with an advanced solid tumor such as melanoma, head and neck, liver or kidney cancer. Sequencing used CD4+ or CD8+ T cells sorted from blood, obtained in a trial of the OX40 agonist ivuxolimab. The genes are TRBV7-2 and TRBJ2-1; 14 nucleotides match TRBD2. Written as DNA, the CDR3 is TGTGCCAGCAGCGTTACGACTAGCGGGGGGGGTAATGAGCAGTTCTTC. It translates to CASSVTTSGGGNEQFF.